Listed here is a single T cell receptor (beta chain). These data originate in a study of blood T cell repertoires in COVID-19. Repertoires were generated with immunoSEQ multiplex PCR, while TCRdb's copy carries only in-frame clones and drops some. The sample includes about 300,000 clones, approximately 84% of them seen just once. What was sequenced was peripheral blood. The TCR sequence derives from a human donor with COVID-19, enrolled during active disease. The donor label of this sample is uncertain.

In nucleotides, the CDR3 is TGTGCCACCAGCAGGACCCTCCAGAGGCCAGGGGGTCGGGAAGAGACCCAGTACTTC. The encoded protein is CATSRTLQRPGGREETQYF. This rearrangement joins TRBV15 to TRBJ2-5, with TRBD1 matching 7 bases. CDR3 length: 19 residues. V dropped 3 bases and J dropped 3; count of bases not matched to a gene: 19. CDR1 is LNHNV and CDR2 is YYDKDF in the germline V gene (reference sequence).